This entry lists 21 T cell receptor beta chains sequenced from one sample in a study of blood T cell repertoires in COVID-19 (dated by TCRdb to the early 2020s). The method behind the library was the immunoSEQ multiplex PCR assay. What TCRdb holds here is the immuneACCESS table cut down to in-frame rearrangements. Part of the clones is not present; checked against another copy, under half of the missing clones reflect an unresolved V gene, and the others are unexplained. The sample table records 300,000 to 450,000 clones; roughly 85% of these occur just once. Clones ranked in the top ten supply 3% to 4% of the sample. What was sequenced was peripheral blood. All receptors derive from a woman under 30 with acute or convalescent COVID-19.

The V call is TRBV9, the J call TRBJ2-1; 7 nucleotides agree with TRBD2. Per germline, CDR1 SGDLS and CDR2 YYNGEE. After removal of 2 bases from V and 2 bases from J, the junction contained 10 bases not matched to a gene. The length of the CDR3 is 17 residues. The CDR3 loop is CASSVQGGLATYNEQFF. The CDR3 DNA follows: TGTGCCAGCAGCGTCCAGGGAGGGCTAGCAACCTACAATGAGCAGTTCTTC.

The CDR3 spells CASSPGTSGGRETQYF. The DNA for the CDR3 is TGTGCCAGCAGCCCCGGGACTAGCGGGGGACGAGAGACCCAGTACTTC. The V and J genes are TRBV3-1 (or the pseudogene TRBV3-2) and TRBJ2-5; 14 bases are shared with TRBD2. Trimming cost V 4 bases and J 4 bases; bases outside gene matches: 5. Germline V gene sequence: CDR1 LGHDT, CDR2 YNNKEL (reference sequence). The CDR3 length is 16 residues.

This clone was seen just once. CDR3 loop: CSAGQGANTEAFF. The CDR3 coding sequence is TGCAGCGCTGGACAGGGGGCGAACACTGAAGCTTTCTTT. The gene calls are TRBV29-1 and TRBJ1-1; 11 nucleotides agree with TRBD1. The CDR3 has 13 residues. The V and J ends lost 7 bases and 1 base, in that order; junction bases with no gene match: 2. Per the germline V gene, CDR1 is SQVTM and CDR2 is ANQGSEA.

CDR3 amino acids: CASSYPGQDGYTF. The DNA of the CDR3 is TGTGCCAGCAGTTACCCAGGGCAGGATGGCTACACCTTC. The chain joins TRBV6-5 to TRBJ1-2, with D possibly matching TRBD1 (5 bases). The germline V gene encodes CDR1 MNHEY and CDR2 SVGAGI. This CDR3 region has 13 residues. V gave up 2 bases and J gave up 6 bases, with 10 bases separating them.

The chain recombines TRBV6-1 with TRBJ1-1; D is unclear. V lost 2 bases and J lost 2, with 9 bases in between. Germline V lookup: CDR1 MNHNS, CDR2 SASEGT. The length of the CDR3 is 14 residues. The CDR3 DNA is TGTGCCAGCAGTGAATATGGCGGTAACACTGAAGCTTTCTTT. Its translation is CASSEYGGNTEAFF.

The chain has TRBV5-1 and TRBJ2-5, with TRBD2 as a possible D gene (6 bases). Deletions cut 4 bases from V and 9 bases from J, with 19 bases between. CDR1 and CDR2 (germline): SGHRS, YFSETQ. The CDR3 covers 14 residues. The CDR3 reads CASSPSSVSWAQYF. DNA for the CDR3: TGCGCCAGCAGCCCCTCTAGCGTATCGTGGGCCCAGTACTTC.

The gene calls are TRBV2 and TRBJ1-4; 7 bases are shared with TRBD1. J lost 7 bases, V lost 2 bases, and 7 bases had no gene match. Germline-derived CDR1 and CDR2 are SNHLY and FYNNEI. The CDR3 spans 15 residues. The CDR3 coding sequence is TGTGCCAGCAGTGAATCTGGGACAGCAGCTGAAAAACTGTTTTTT. Its protein product is CASSESGTAAEKLFF.

The chain joins TRBV27 to TRBJ2-1, with 8 bases that match TRBD1. Germline-derived CDR1 and CDR2 are MNHEY and SMNVEV (reference sequence). The V segment lost 4 bases and the J segment 5 bases; nucleotides outside the gene matches: 7. The CDR3 covers 15 residues. CDR3 loop: CASSSDRDIDNEQFF. The CDR3 coding sequence is TGTGCCAGCAGTTCGGACAGGGACATAGACAATGAGCAGTTCTTC.

The DNA for the CDR3 is TGTGCCAGCAGCTTGGACAGCGAAGGGACTGGAAACACCATATATTTT. This gives the protein CASSLDSEGTGNTIYF. The genes are TRBV11-2 and TRBJ1-3, with a possible D match to TRBD1 (6 bases). The CDR3 has 16 residues. The germline V gene has CDR1 SGHAT and CDR2 FQNNGV. Trimming took off 3 bases at V and 2 bases at J, with 14 bases between the two ends.

This clone is a singleton in its sample. The chain recombines TRBV7-8 with TRBJ2-7, with TRBD2 matching 10 bases. The CDR3 has 17 amino acids. Germline V gene lookup returns CDR1 SGHVS and CDR2 FQNEAQ. V shed 1 base, J shed 5 bases, and the junction held 11 bases outside the gene matches. The CDR3 DNA follows: TGTGCCAGCAGCTTAGATACTGAGCGGGGGGGCCACAACGAGCAGTACTTC. Translation: CASSLDTERGGHNEQYF.

The rearrangement links TRBV5-4 to TRBJ1-2; 7 positions agree with TRBD1. Germline-derived CDR1 and CDR2 are SGHNT and YYREEE (reference sequence). This CDR3 has 14 amino acids. The junction had 8 bases not matched to a gene; V was cut back by 2 bases and J by 7 bases. As DNA, the CDR3 is TGTGCCAGCAGCTTTGACAGGGAAATGCGTGGCTACACCTTC. This translates into CASSFDREMRGYTF.

This chain links TRBV29-1 with TRBJ1-2, with TRBD1 identical over 11 bases. V trimming: 6 bases; J trimming: 2 bases; junction bases outside the gene matches: 2. Germline loops: CDR1 SQVTM, CDR2 ANQGSEA. The CDR3 runs 13 residues. The CDR3: CSVRTGGNYGYTF. The CDR3 DNA reads as TGCAGCGTGCGGACAGGGGGCAACTATGGCTACACCTTC.

The rearrangement links TRBV9 to TRBJ1-5; D is ambiguous. CDR3 length equals 16 residues. Germline loops: CDR1 SGDLS, CDR2 YYNGEE. V dropped 0 bases and J dropped 2 bases, with 12 bases sitting between them. In nucleotides, the CDR3 is TGTGCCAGCAGCGTAGTGGGGAGGACCTGCAATCAGCCCCAGCATTTT. This translates into CASSVVGRTCNQPQHF.

This clone is a singleton in its sample. The J gene is TRBJ2-1, the V gene TRBV27; 8 bases align to TRBD1. The CDR3 extends over 19 amino acids. V was clipped by 3 bases and J by 0 bases; unmatched bases: 13. Germline CDR1 MNHEY, CDR2 SMNVEV (reference sequence). Written as DNA, the CDR3 is TGTGCCAGCAGTTTCCCGGACAGGGTCCTCCGTGGCTCCTACAATGAGCAGTTCTTC. This encodes CASSFPDRVLRGSYNEQFF.

This clone has only one observation. This chain links TRBV19 with TRBJ1-4; no definite D call. Germline lookup yields CDR1 LNHDA and CDR2 SQIVND (reference sequence). With 11 bases removed from V and 0 bases from J, the gap between germline ends came to 10 bases. The CDR3 consists of 13 residues. The DNA of the CDR3 is TGTGCCGTTTCGAGCACAACTAATGAAAAACTGTTTTTT. It specifies CAVSSTTNEKLFF. Using reference TRBV19 and TRBJ1-4 for the parts outside the CDR3, the full variable domain is DGGITQSPKYLFRKEGQNVTLSCEQNLNHDAMYWYRQDPGQGLRLIYYSQIVNDFQKGDIAEGYSVSREKKESFPLTVTSAQKNPTAFYLCAVSSTTNEKLFFGSGTQLSVL.

V and J are TRBV12-5 and TRBJ1-6; no definite D call. Germline assignment: CDR1 LGHNT and CDR2 FRNRAP. The CDR3 contains 15 residues. Trimming shortened V by 1 base and J by 6 bases, and 10 bases separated the two germline ends. CDR3 residues: CASGLDRRSNSPLHF. The CDR3 region has the DNA TGTGCTAGTGGTTTGGACCGACGGAGTAATTCACCCCTCCACTTT.

This clone was recorded once. This chain joins TRBV11-2 and TRBJ1-1; weak D call: TRBD1 (5 bases). CDR1 SGHAT and CDR2 FQNNGV come from the germline V gene. This CDR3 is 13 amino acids long. The V end was cut by 5 bases, the J end by 6 bases, with 13 bases between. CDR3: CASSPPGDPEAFF. CDR3 DNA sequence: TGTGCCAGCAGCCCCCCGGGGGACCCTGAAGCTTTCTTT.

The CDR3 nucleotides read TGTGCCAGCTCAAAATTACTAGGGCTGAGCACAGATACGCAGTATTTT. Translating gives CASSKLLGLSTDTQYF. The rearrangement joins TRBV18 to TRBJ2-3, with D possibly matching TRBD2 (5 bases). The CDR3 runs to 16 residues. Trimming cost V 5 bases and J 0 bases, with 15 bases left between them. Looked up from germline, CDR1 is KGHSH and CDR2 is LQKENI.

The V and J genes are TRBV6-5 and TRBJ1-2, with 8 positions matching TRBD1. Germline trimming cut 0 bases from V and 4 bases from J; bases unmatched to any gene: 7. The CDR3 is 16 residues long. The germline CDR1 and CDR2 sequences are MNHEY and SVGAGI. CDR3 coding DNA: TGTGCCAGCAGTTACTCGAAGGGCCAGGGGGCCTATGGCTACACCTTC. Residues: CASSYSKGQGAYGYTF.

CDR3 sequence (DNA): TGTGCCAGCAGCCCAGCAGGAGGCACCGGGGAGCTGTTTTTT. Translation gives CASSPAGGTGELFF. The chain links TRBV9 to TRBJ2-2; tentative D call: TRBD2 (5 bases). V lost 4 bases to trimming and J lost 4 bases, with 11 bases between them. Per germline, CDR1 SGDLS and CDR2 YYNGEE. The CDR3 has 14 residues.

The chain employs TRBV11-2 and TRBJ1-3; a possible D gene is TRBD1 (6 bases). The ends were cut back, 4 bases at V and 7 bases at J, with 14 bases in the middle. The germline V gene has CDR1 SGHAT and CDR2 FQNNGV. The CDR3 covers 14 residues. CDR3 residues: CASSSGPQGNTIYF. The CDR3 DNA follows: TGTGCCAGCAGCTCCGGGCCTCAGGGGAACACCATATATTTT.